These 18 T cell receptor beta chains came from one sample sequenced in a study of blood T cell repertoires in COVID-19. The table came from immunoSEQ multiplex PCR; TCRdb's copy has only in-frame clones and leaves some out. The table shows about 100,000 clones, with approximately 89% occurring only once. Sequencing was performed on peripheral blood. The receptors shown here come from a woman between 25 and 40 years old with acute or convalescent COVID-19.

The chain combines TRBV7-6 with TRBJ1-2; 7 bases align to TRBD1. Germline assignment: CDR1 SGHVS and CDR2 FNYEAQ. V lost 2 bases, J lost 0 bases, and 12 bases stayed unmatched. This CDR3 is built from 18 residues. CDR3 DNA: TGTGCCAGCAGCTTACGGTTCCTTACAGGGGAAGCTAACTATGGCTACACCTTC. Translated, it gives CASSLRFLTGEANYGYTF.

This sequence joins TRBV19 and TRBJ1-5, with no clear D. This CDR3 region has 14 residues. V dropped 6 bases and J dropped 0 bases, with 9 bases sitting between them. In germline, CDR1 is LNHDA, CDR2 SQIVND (reference sequence). CDR3 sequence reads: CASSPGYSNQPQHF. CDR3 nucleotide sequence: TGTGCCAGTAGCCCGGGATATAGCAATCAGCCCCAGCATTTT.

This chain uses TRBV19 with TRBJ2-1, with 7 positions matching TRBD1. Germline V CDR1 and CDR2: LNHDA, SQIVND (reference sequence). The CDR3 runs to 15 residues. The V segment lost 7 bases and the J segment 2 bases; nucleotides outside the gene matches: 8. CDR3 region: CASTPDRDPYNEQFF. Written as DNA, the CDR3 is TGTGCCAGTACCCCCGACAGGGACCCCTACAATGAGCAGTTCTTC.

V and J are TRBV18 and TRBJ2-7, with no clear D. V lost 5 bases, J lost 0 bases, and 8 bases lay in between. The CDR3 has 13 residues. The germline gives CDR1 KGHSH, CDR2 LQKENI. The CDR3 protein is CASSGQDSYEQYF. The CDR3 DNA sequence: TGTGCCAGCTCAGGGCAGGACTCCTACGAGCAGTACTTC.

This chain links TRBV2 with TRBJ1-5; 7 nucleotides match TRBD1. Unmatched junction bases numbered 7, after V lost 4 bases and J lost 1 base. Germline values: CDR1 SNHLY, CDR2 FYNNEI. The CDR3 totals 16 residues. CDR3 DNA sequence: TGTGCCAGCAGTGTCCCCCAGGGGGAGAGCAATCAGCCCCAGCATTTT. It specifies CASSVPQGESNQPQHF.

This clone has just one count. V gene TRBV19 combines with J gene TRBJ1-3; 9 nucleotides agree with TRBD1. J gave up 0 bases and V 1 base, and 1 base lay outside the gene matches. This CDR3 spans 16 amino acids. Germline CDR1 is LNHDA and CDR2 is SQIVND (reference sequence). CDR3 residues: CASSIGTGASGNTIYF. In nucleotides, the CDR3 is TGTGCCAGTAGTATAGGGACAGGGGCCTCTGGAAACACCATATATTTT.

The chain has TRBV7-2 and TRBJ1-1, with TRBD1 matching over 9 bases. The ends lost 5 bases at V and 3 bases at J; junction bases unmatched: 10. The CDR3 loop spans 16 amino acids. Per germline, CDR1 SGHTA and CDR2 FQGNSA. The CDR3 DNA is TGTGCCAGCAGCGATCCGGGACAGGGAGGGGACACTGAAGCTTTCTTT. Translated, it gives CASSDPGQGGDTEAFF. The entire variable domain, with the rest obtained from reference TRBV7-2 and TRBJ1-1, is as follows: GAGVSQSPSNKVTEKGKDVELRCDPISGHTALYWYRQSLGQGLEFLIYFQGNSAPDKSGLPSDRFSAERTGGSVSTLTIQRTQQEDSAVYLCASSDPGQGGDTEAFFGQGTRLTVV.

The rearrangement links TRBV15 to TRBJ2-3; 9 positions agree with TRBD2. Germline V gene data show CDR1 as LNHNV and CDR2 as YYDKDF (reference sequence). With 4 bases clipped from V and 3 bases from J, the junction kept 8 bases outside the gene matches. The CDR3 length is 16 residues. The CDR3 region is CATSMAEAGGTDTQYF. The CDR3 DNA sequence: TGTGCCACCAGCATGGCGGAAGCGGGGGGAACAGATACGCAGTATTTT.

This sequence joins TRBV5-4 and TRBJ2-1; TRBD2 aligns across 14 bases. This CDR3 region has 16 residues. Unmatched junction bases numbered 7, after V lost 4 bases and J lost 7 bases. Looked up from germline, CDR1 is SGHNT and CDR2 is YYREEE (reference sequence). The chain's CDR3 is CASSLWTSGGWNEQFF. The CDR3 bases are TGTGCCAGCAGCCTATGGACTAGCGGGGGGTGGAATGAGCAGTTCTTC.

V gene TRBV6-5 combines with J gene TRBJ1-2, with 9 bases aligning to TRBD1. CDR1 and CDR2 (germline): MNHEY, SVGAGI. The CDR3 contains 12 residues. With V trimmed by 10 bases and J by 8 bases, 8 bases remained unmatched. The CDR3 DNA reads as TGTGCCATACAGACAGGGGGAAGCGGCTACACCTTC. Its translation is CAIQTGGSGYTF.

The V call is TRBV5-1, the J call TRBJ1-1; 9 bases align to TRBD1. Losses at the gene ends were 4 bases for V and 8 bases for J; bases not matched to a gene: 9. The germline V gene encodes CDR1 SGHRS and CDR2 YFSETQ. This CDR3 region has 14 residues. CDR3 in amino acids: CASSNPGQGTEAFF. The CDR3 DNA sequence: TGCGCCAGCAGCAACCCGGGACAGGGTACCGAAGCTTTCTTT.

The chain employs TRBV28 and TRBJ1-2; perhaps TRBD1 as D (5 bases). V was cut by 7 bases and J by 5 bases, with 23 bases left in between. Germline CDR1 reads MDHEN; CDR2 reads SYDVKM. There are 16 residues in the CDR3. CDR3 DNA sequence: TGTGCCAGCATCAGGGCAGGGCAAGGGTTACTTTATGGCTACACCTTC. Translated, it gives CASIRAGQGLLYGYTF.

J is TRBJ2-2 and V is TRBV6-6; 8 nucleotides match TRBD2. Germline V CDR1 and CDR2: MNHNY, SVGAGI (reference sequence). The V gene end was trimmed by 2 bases and the J gene end by 2 bases; junction bases not matched to a gene: 4. The CDR3 is 16 residues long. The CDR3 loop is CASSYRRGDNTGELFF. CDR3 DNA sequence: TGTGCCAGCAGTTACCGGCGGGGGGATAACACCGGGGAGCTGTTTTTT.

The CDR3 DNA is TGTGCCAGCACCACGGGAGGACAGCCCCAGCATTTT. This sequence encodes CASTTGGQPQHF. The V gene is TRBV27, the J gene TRBJ1-5; no reliable D call. In germline, CDR1 is MNHEY, CDR2 SMNVEV (reference sequence). The V end was cut by 7 bases, the J end by 7 bases, with 11 bases between. The length of the CDR3 is 12 residues.

The table lists this clone with a few counts. The chain recombines TRBV9 with TRBJ1-5; D remains ambiguous. The CDR3 consists of 14 residues. Per germline, CDR1 SGDLS and CDR2 YYNGEE. V was trimmed by 9 bases and J by 5 bases, leaving 18 bases between them. Here the CDR3 DNA reads TGTGCCACCTTTCCCCCCAGGCCCTATCAGCCCCAGCATTTT. This codes for CATFPPRPYQPQHF.

The chain couples TRBV27 to TRBJ2-3, with a tentative D call TRBD1 (6 bases). The CDR3 is 14 residues long. Germline lookup yields CDR1 MNHEY and CDR2 SMNVEV (reference sequence). Between the trimmed V and J ends, which lost 3 bases and 5 bases, there was a span of 12 bases. CDR3 loop: CASSFVGARDTQYF. As DNA, the CDR3 is TGTGCCAGCAGTTTTGTGGGGGCTCGAGATACGCAGTATTTT.

This clone was found once. This chain uses TRBV3-1 (or the pseudogene TRBV3-2) with TRBJ1-1; D is possibly TRBD1 (5 bases). The V gene's germline CDR1 is LGHDT and CDR2 YNNKEL (reference sequence). V was clipped by 5 bases and J by 3 bases, with 13 bases between them. The CDR3 runs 14 residues. In nucleotides, the CDR3 is TGTGCCAGCAGCGAAGGGCAGGGCTACACTGAAGCTTTCTTT. Translation gives CASSEGQGYTEAFF.

V gene TRBV7-9 combines with J gene TRBJ1-5, with 8 nucleotides matching TRBD1. With 4 bases clipped from V and 4 bases from J, the junction kept 3 bases outside the gene matches. In germline, CDR1 is SEHNR, CDR2 FQNEAQ (reference sequence). The CDR3 spans 14 residues. CDR3 sequence reads: CASSSTGENQPQHF. CDR3 DNA sequence: TGTGCCAGCAGCTCGACAGGGGAAAATCAGCCCCAGCATTTT.